The 19 T cell receptor beta chains listed next were all sequenced from one sample in a study of T cells after posttransplantation cyclophosphamide. Generated by immunoSEQ multiplex PCR, the TCRdb table keeps only in-frame clones and is missing some. The specimen has 2,100 or so clones, none found just once. Busulfan-fludarabine conditioning, marrow transplant, and cyclophosphamide on days +3 and +4 were administered. The sequencing used PBMCs, collected 86 days after allogeneic stem cell transplant with posttransplant cyclophosphamide. These receptors came from a female patient between 55 and 75 years old who received an allogeneic stem cell transplant from a related donor and was CMV-positive. Some T cells could come from the graft donor.

This clone was observed many times. The chain recombines TRBV4-1 with TRBJ2-3, with D unclear. Trimming removed 3 bases from V and 9 bases from J, with 7 bases in between. Germline V gives CDR1 MGHRA, CDR2 YSYEKL. The CDR3 length is 11 residues. CDR3 DNA sequence: TGCGCCAGCAGCCAGGGCTCCACGCAGTATTTT. Translating it yields CASSQGSTQYF.

Ten or more counts support this clone. The chain joins TRBV14 to TRBJ2-3, with 7 positions matching TRBD1. Trimming removed 2 bases from V and 0 bases from J; junction bases left unmatched: 2. CDR1 is SGHDN and CDR2 is FVKESK in the germline V gene. The CDR3 length is 15 residues. CDR3: CASSQRDRSTDTQYF. CDR3 bases: TGTGCCAGCAGCCAACGGGACAGAAGCACAGATACGCAGTATTTT.

This clone was recorded many times. The chain has TRBV30 and TRBJ2-2, with 7 bases that match TRBD1. The CDR3 loop spans 14 amino acids. Germline V lookup: CDR1 GTSNPN, CDR2 SVGIG (reference sequence). Unmatched junction bases numbered 5, after V lost 0 bases and J lost 7 bases. CDR3 protein: CAWSVKGANGELFF. The DNA for the CDR3 is TGTGCCTGGAGTGTAAAGGGGGCAAACGGGGAGCTGTTTTTT.

There are many counts of this clone. J is TRBJ1-2 and V is TRBV19; D possibly corresponds to TRBD1 (6 bases). Per germline, CDR1 LNHDA and CDR2 SQIVND (reference sequence). This CDR3 has 16 residues. The V gene lost 6 bases and the J gene lost 3 bases, with 20 bases spanning the gap. The CDR3 sequence: CASRDAPGHTYYGYTF. CDR3 in DNA: TGTGCCAGTAGGGACGCACCGGGACACACCTACTATGGCTACACCTTC.

This clone has ten or more counts. This chain connects TRBV15 to TRBJ2-2; weak D call: TRBD2 (6 bases). CDR1 is LNHNV and CDR2 is YYDKDF in the germline V gene (reference sequence). The CDR3 sequence is 14 residues long. V dropped 3 bases and J dropped 6 bases, with 11 bases sitting between them. This CDR3 reads CATSRTSSSGELFF. CDR3 coding DNA: TGTGCCACCAGCAGGACTAGTAGTTCCGGGGAGCTGTTTTTT.

In its sample, this clone was seen many times. CDR3 sequence (DNA): TGTGCCAGTAAATCTCCTAACACCGGGGAGCTGTTTTTT. Translating gives CASKSPNTGELFF. V is TRBV19 and J is TRBJ2-2; unclear D gene. The V gene's germline CDR1 is LNHDA and CDR2 SQIVND (reference sequence). This CDR3 region has 13 residues. V dropped 7 bases and J dropped 2 bases, with 8 bases sitting between them. Using reference TRBV19 and TRBJ2-2 for the parts outside the CDR3, the full variable domain is DGGITQSPKYLFRKEGQNVTLSCEQNLNHDAMYWYRQDPGQGLRLIYYSQIVNDFQKGDIAEGYSVSREKKESFPLTVTSAQKNPTAFYLCASKSPNTGELFFGEGSRLTVL.

This clone was observed many times. The chain combines TRBV6-2 or TRBV6-3 with TRBJ2-5, with D maybe TRBD2 (5 bases). Per germline, CDR1 MNHEY and CDR2 SVGEGT. Trimming left V 5 bases short and J 2 bases short, with 12 bases between. The CDR3 loop spans 14 amino acids. The CDR3 reads CASSRLALQETQYF. As DNA, the CDR3 is TGTGCCAGCAGTCGCCTAGCCCTGCAAGAGACCCAGTACTTC.

This clone was counted at least ten times. This chain connects TRBV7-2 to TRBJ2-6; weak D call: TRBD1 (5 bases). This CDR3 comprises 16 residues. V gave up 1 base and J gave up 3 bases, with 10 bases separating them. Germline V gives CDR1 SGHTA, CDR2 FQGNSA. The DNA of the CDR3 is TGTGCCAGCAGCTTAGGGCGAAGGGGTGGGGCCAACGTCCTGACTTTC. This sequence encodes CASSLGRRGGANVLTF.

The V and J genes are TRBV4-1 and TRBJ2-3; 7 nucleotides agree with TRBD2. Germline loops: CDR1 MGHRA, CDR2 YSYEKL. Unmatched junction bases numbered 7, after V lost 1 base and J lost 3 bases. The CDR3 runs 16 residues. For the CDR3, the DNA is TGCGCCAGCAGCCAAGCGGGACTATCCCCGACAGATACGCAGTATTTT. This codes for CASSQAGLSPTDTQYF.

This clone was seen ten or more times. The V gene is TRBV30, the J gene TRBJ1-1; possible D gene TRBD1, 5 bases. Germline V gives CDR1 GTSNPN, CDR2 SVGIG (reference sequence). The length of the CDR3 is 16 residues. V dropped 2 bases and J dropped 3 bases, with 19 bases sitting between them. The CDR3 nucleotides are TGTGCCTGGAGTCCGCACGCTGGGCAGGGTTACACTGAAGCTTTCTTT. Translated, it gives CAWSPHAGQGYTEAFF.

In its sample, this clone was seen many times. DNA of the CDR3: TGTGCCAGCAGCCCCTCCAGGGTCGGAGGTGGCTACACCTTC. It encodes CASSPSRVGGGYTF. V is TRBV7-6 and J is TRBJ1-2; tentative D call: TRBD1 (5 bases). CDR1 SGHVS and CDR2 FNYEAQ come from the germline V gene. Trimming took 5 bases from V and 7 from J, leaving 17 bases between them. This CDR3 comprises 14 residues.

By sample share, this clone is medium-sized. The J gene is TRBJ2-1, the V gene TRBV7-9, with D possibly matching TRBD2 (6 bases). The V end was cut by 5 bases, the J end by 4 bases, with 12 bases between. CDR1 SEHNR and CDR2 FQNEAQ come from the germline V gene (reference sequence). The CDR3 is made up of 14 amino acids. The CDR3 spells CASSPRDWYNEQFF. The CDR3 nucleotides read TGTGCCAGCAGCCCGCGGGACTGGTACAATGAGCAGTTCTTC.

This clone is classed as medium-sized. The chain joins TRBV5-8 to TRBJ2-3; 12 nucleotides align to TRBD1. CDR1 is SGHTS and CDR2 is YDEGEE in the germline V gene. This CDR3 is 17 amino acids long. The ends lost 0 bases at V and 2 bases at J; junction bases unmatched: 4. The CDR3 bases are TGTGCCAGCAGCTTGGGAGGGACAGGGGGCCTCACAGATACGCAGTATTTT. Translating gives CASSLGGTGGLTDTQYF.

This clone was recorded many times. The J gene is TRBJ1-6, the V gene TRBV5-1; D is undetermined. The CDR3 runs 15 residues. Germline V CDR1 and CDR2: SGHRS, YFSETQ. V gave up 0 bases and J gave up 9 bases, with 13 bases separating them. Written as DNA, the CDR3 is TGCGCCAGCAGCTTGGATGGGCAGCGGAGTTCACCCCTCCACTTT. Protein sequence: CASSLDGQRSSPLHF.

The table lists this clone with many counts. J is TRBJ1-5 and V is TRBV19; a weak D match, TRBD1 (5 bases). V was shortened by 3 bases and J by 6 bases, with 15 bases between the two germline ends. Per the germline V gene, CDR1 is LNHDA and CDR2 is SQIVND (reference sequence). The CDR3 runs to 15 residues. DNA for the CDR3: TGTGCCAGTAGTATGGGAGGGGCTTCGAGTCAGCCCCAGCATTTT. This translates into CASSMGGASSQPQHF.

By sample fraction, this clone is medium-sized. The gene calls are TRBV2 and TRBJ2-7, with D unresolved. The germline gives CDR1 SNHLY, CDR2 FYNNEI. V shed 5 bases and J shed 4 bases, with 18 bases lying between them. The CDR3 consists of 15 residues. The CDR3 DNA sequence: TGTGCCAGCAGTCCGAAAAGCGTCGGAAGTTACGAGCAGTACTTC. Encoded protein: CASSPKSVGSYEQYF.

This clone was seen many times. The rearrangement links TRBV20-1 to TRBJ2-7, with D possibly matching TRBD1 (6 bases). CDR1 and CDR2 (germline): DFQATT, SNEGSKA (reference sequence). V dropped 4 bases and J dropped 2 bases, with 6 bases sitting between them. The CDR3 is made up of 11 amino acids. CDR3 residues: CSANRAYEQYF. The CDR3 DNA reads as TGCAGTGCTAACAGGGCCTACGAGCAGTACTTC.

This clone showed up many times. V gene TRBV28 combines with J gene TRBJ2-7; TRBD1 is a possible D gene (6 bases). Germline V CDR1 and CDR2: MDHEN, SYDVKM. This CDR3 comprises 12 residues. Trimming cost V 5 bases and J 3 bases, with 8 bases left between them. The CDR3 loop is CASSLRGYEQYF. The CDR3 DNA follows: TGTGCCAGCAGTCTCAGGGGCTACGAGCAGTACTTC.

The chain couples TRBV27 to TRBJ2-3; 10 nucleotides align to TRBD2. This CDR3 is built from 15 residues. Looked up from germline, CDR1 is MNHEY and CDR2 is SMNVEV (reference sequence). V shed 3 bases, J shed 5 bases, and the junction held 5 bases outside the gene matches. Here the CDR3 DNA reads TGTGCCAGCAGTTTCGGGACTAGCGTCGAAGATACGCAGTATTTT. Translating it yields CASSFGTSVEDTQYF.